This T cell receptor beta chain was recorded in a study of T cells in localized non-small cell lung cancer. General study points: There were a median roughly 60 of the top 100 tumor clones appearing in adjacent lung. Because only a single region of the tumor was sequenced, heterogeneity remains possible.

Sequenced by immunoSEQ multiplex PCR; TCRdb stores in-frame clones only, minus some. The sample carries about 3,400 clones, less than 30% recorded once. To note about this clone: What it binds is not known.

The sample was lung tumor tissue, taken before any cancer treatment. This TCR was sampled from a female donor at least 60 years old with stage I lung adenocarcinoma.

The DNA of the CDR3 is TGCAGCGTTCCCGTTGCATCGGGACAGGGGGCATATGCGGAGCAGTTCTTC. It encodes CSVPVASGQGAYAEQFF. This chain uses TRBV29-1 with TRBJ2-1; 12 nucleotides match TRBD1. Germline V gene data show CDR1 as SQVTM and CDR2 as ANQGSEA. The CDR3 spans 17 residues. V was clipped by 5 bases and J by 10 bases; unmatched bases: 18.